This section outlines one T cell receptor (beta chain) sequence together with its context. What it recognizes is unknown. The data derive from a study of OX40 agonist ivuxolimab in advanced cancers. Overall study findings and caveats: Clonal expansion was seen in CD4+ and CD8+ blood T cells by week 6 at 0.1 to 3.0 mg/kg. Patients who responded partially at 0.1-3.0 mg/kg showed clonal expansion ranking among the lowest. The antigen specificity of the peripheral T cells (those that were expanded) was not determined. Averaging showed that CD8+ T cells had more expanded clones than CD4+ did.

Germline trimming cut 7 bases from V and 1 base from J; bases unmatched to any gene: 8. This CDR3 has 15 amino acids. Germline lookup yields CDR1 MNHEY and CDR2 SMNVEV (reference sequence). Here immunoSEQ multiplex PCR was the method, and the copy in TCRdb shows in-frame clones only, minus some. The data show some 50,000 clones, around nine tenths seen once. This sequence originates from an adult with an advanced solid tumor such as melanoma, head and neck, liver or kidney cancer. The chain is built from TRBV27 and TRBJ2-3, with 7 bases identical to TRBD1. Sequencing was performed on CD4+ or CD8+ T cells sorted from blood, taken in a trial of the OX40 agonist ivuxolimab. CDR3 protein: CASTKGARGTDTQYF. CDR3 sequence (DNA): TGTGCCAGCACTAAGGGGGCGAGGGGCACAGATACGCAGTATTTT.